Listed here are 5 T cell receptor beta chains from one sample, sequenced in a study of blood T cell repertoires in COVID-19. Produced via immunoSEQ multiplex PCR; TCRdb's table is partial and in-frame only. The sample consists of around 120,000 clones, about 89% of them appearing once. The specimen sequenced was peripheral blood. The receptors derive from an older woman with acute or convalescent COVID-19.

This chain links TRBV11-2 with TRBJ1-2; weak D call: TRBD1 (6 bases). Per the germline V gene, CDR1 is SGHAT and CDR2 is FQNNGV. V shed 4 bases and J shed 4 bases, with 7 bases lying between them. The CDR3 runs to 12 residues. This CDR3 reads CASSSQGYGYTF. The CDR3 region has the DNA TGTGCCAGCAGCTCACAGGGCTATGGCTACACCTTC.

This clone showed up just once. The chain employs TRBV6-5 and TRBJ1-5; D call uncertain. Germline V gene sequence: CDR1 MNHEY, CDR2 SVGAGI. V lost 0 bases and J 7 bases, leaving 10 bases between the germline ends. This CDR3 is 14 amino acids long. The DNA of the CDR3 is TGTGCCAGCAGTTACTCTGAGACTTGGCAGCCCCAGCATTTT. Residues: CASSYSETWQPQHF.

This chain uses TRBV7-9 with TRBJ1-2, with D tentatively TRBD1 (6 bases). V lost 5 bases to trimming and J lost 4 bases, with 11 bases between them. From germline, CDR1 is SEHNR and CDR2 FQNEAQ (reference sequence). This CDR3 is built from 13 residues. This CDR3 is CASSPGQLYGYTF. CDR3 coding DNA: TGTGCCAGCAGCCCCGGACAGCTCTATGGCTACACCTTC. The full variable domain, its missing parts supplied by reference TRBV7-9 and TRBJ1-2, is DTGVSQNPRHKITKRGQNVTFRCDPISEHNRLYWYRQTLGQGPEFLTYFQNEAQLEKSRLLSDRFSAERPKGSFSTLEIQRTEQGDSAMYLCASSPGQLYGYTFGSGTRLTVV.

The rearrangement uses TRBV2 and TRBJ2-2; tentative D call: TRBD2 (5 bases). The CDR3 length is 15 residues. V lost 8 bases to trimming and J lost 4 bases, with 17 bases between them. The germline gives CDR1 SNHLY, CDR2 FYNNEI. This chain's CDR3 is CASSSGSYFTGELFF. For the CDR3, the DNA is TGTGCCAGCTCTTCGGGGTCCTACTTCACCGGGGAGCTGTTTTTT.

This clone was detected a few times. The CDR3 DNA is TGTGCCAGCAGCGCGACACAGAACACTGAAGCTTTCTTT. It yields the protein CASSATQNTEAFF. The gene calls are TRBV7-2 and TRBJ1-1; no clear D. This CDR3 spans 13 amino acids. The V gene lost 5 bases and the J gene lost 1 base, with 8 bases spanning the gap. Germline V CDR1 and CDR2: SGHTA, FQGNSA.